Below, 23 T cell receptor beta chains from the same sample are listed, as sequenced in a study of blood T cells in healthy people across ages. Through a sample-barcoded 5' primer and a J-beta primer mix, a second PCR was run for roughly 7 to 12 cycles. Each CDR3 protein gets one entry after TCRdb re-called the 5' RACE reads with MiXCR. The table lists 1.5 million to 1.8 million distinct CDR3 sequences, approximately 43% of them singletons, with about 4.1% in the top ten. Material for sequencing was blood. These receptors all stem from a young woman in good health.

The V call is TRBV7-6, the J call TRBJ2-1; a possible D gene is TRBD2 (5 bases). The CDR3 has 16 residues. Trimming cost V 1 base and J 2 bases, with 12 bases left between them. CDR1 is SGHVS and CDR2 is FNYEAQ in the germline V gene. As DNA, the CDR3 is TGTGCCAGCAGCTTAGGGCGAGGGCCGGCCTACAATGAGCAGTTCTTC. Amino acid sequence: CASSLGRGPAYNEQFF.

This chain connects TRBV24-1 to TRBJ1-5, with a tentative D call TRBD1 (6 bases). The germline V gene encodes CDR1 KGHDR and CDR2 SFDVKD. Trimming shortened V by 3 bases and J by 5 bases, and 13 bases separated the two germline ends. The CDR3 totals 15 residues. CDR3 nucleotides: TGTGCCACCAGTGATCCCGGACAGCCGTATCAGCCCCAGCATTTT. Translated: CATSDPGQPYQPQHF.

This clonotype was counted a few times. This chain uses TRBV9 with TRBJ1-1, with D uncertain. The CDR3 is 12 amino acids. V was clipped by 5 bases and J by 4 bases, with 9 bases between them. Germline CDR1 SGDLS, CDR2 YYNGEE. The CDR3 here is CASSGAGTEAFF. Written as DNA, the CDR3 is TGTGCCAGCAGTGGCGCGGGCACTGAAGCTTTCTTT.

This clonotype was seen repeatedly, ten times or more. The chain is built from TRBV6-5 and TRBJ2-2, with TRBD2 matching over 7 bases. The V segment lost 7 bases and the J segment 3 bases; nucleotides outside the gene matches: 5. Germline V gene lookup returns CDR1 MNHEY and CDR2 SVGAGI. CDR3 length: 14 amino acids. CDR3 coding DNA: TGTGCCAGCAAACCGGGACTATACACCGGGGAGCTGTTTTTT. This codes for CASKPGLYTGELFF.

This clonotype was observed a few times. The genes are TRBV6-5 and TRBJ1-4, with 7 nucleotides matching TRBD1. Per the germline V gene, CDR1 is MNHEY and CDR2 is SVGAGI. V shed 0 bases and J 9 bases; nucleotides not matched to a gene: 7. The CDR3 covers 15 residues. CDR3 sequence (DNA): TGTGCCAGCAGTTACTCGAAGGGGGCTGGTAAAAAACTGTTTTTT. Translating gives CASSYSKGAGKKLFF.

About this clonotype: Mismatch with germline at one junction end may stem from a read error. The rearrangement uses TRBV4-1 and TRBJ1-1, with D perhaps matching TRBD1 (6 bases). This CDR3 has 16 amino acids. CDR1 is MGHRA, CDR2 YSYEKL, per germline. CDR3 in DNA: TGCGCCTGCAGCCAAGATGACAGGACAAAGAACACTGAAGCTTTCTTT. This gives the protein CACSQDDRTKNTEAFF.

In DNA form, the CDR3 reads TGTGCCAGTAGTATAGCATCGCTGAGCTCCGGTAATGAGCAGTTCTTC. Encoded protein: CASSIASLSSGNEQFF. The chain joins TRBV19 to TRBJ2-1; D call uncertain. Germline loops: CDR1 LNHDA, CDR2 SQIVND (reference sequence). This CDR3 comprises 16 residues. V lost 1 base, J lost 7 bases, and 17 bases lay in between.

This chain joins TRBV7-2 and TRBJ1-3; D not resolved. The germline gives CDR1 SGHTA, CDR2 FQGNSA. V was trimmed by 5 bases and J by 0 bases, leaving 11 bases between them. This CDR3 has 15 residues. The CDR3 protein is CASSPLSFSGNTIYF. CDR3 DNA sequence: TGTGCCAGCAGCCCCCTTAGTTTCTCTGGAAACACCATATATTTT.

This clonotype was counted only a few times. The chain has TRBV9 and TRBJ1-2; TRBD1 aligns across 7 bases. The CDR3 contains 13 residues. The V segment lost 4 bases and the J segment 8 bases; nucleotides outside the gene matches: 8. From germline, CDR1 is SGDLS and CDR2 YYNGEE. The CDR3 spells CASSKTGVGGYTF. The CDR3, as DNA: TGTGCCAGCAGCAAAACAGGGGTCGGCGGCTACACCTTC.

This clonotype has at least ten counts. The V and J genes are TRBV20-1 and TRBJ1-1; D is perhaps TRBD1 (5 bases). The CDR3 has 13 amino acids. Trimming stripped 0 bases from V and 6 bases from J, with 11 bases between. CDR1 is DFQATT, CDR2 SNEGSKA, per germline (reference sequence). CDR3 amino acids: CSARDMRDPEAFF. The CDR3, as DNA: TGCAGTGCTAGAGATATGCGGGACCCTGAAGCTTTCTTT.

The chain couples TRBV6-2 or TRBV6-3 to TRBJ2-2, with TRBD1 matching 9 bases. Losses at the gene ends were 6 bases for V and 4 bases for J; bases not matched to a gene: 15. The CDR3 loop spans 18 amino acids. Germline V lookup: CDR1 MNHEY, CDR2 SVGEGT. As DNA, the CDR3 is TGTGCCAGCAGGACCCGGGACAGGGCAACCCTGAGCACCGGGGAGCTGTTTTTT. This encodes CASRTRDRATLSTGELFF.

The table lists this clonotype with a few counts. The chain links TRBV11-2 to TRBJ2-4, with TRBD1 as a possible D gene (6 bases). V dropped 5 bases and J dropped 0 bases, with 14 bases sitting between them. CDR1 is SGHAT, CDR2 FQNNGV, per germline. There are 16 residues in the CDR3. CDR3 bases: TGTGCCAGCAGCCCGGGGACACTACTAGCCAAAAACATTCAGTACTTC. Its translation is CASSPGTLLAKNIQYF.

The chain combines TRBV2 with TRBJ2-6; D is unresolved. Deletions cut 11 bases from V and 0 bases from J, with 14 bases between. The CDR3 has 15 residues. Germline V gene lookup returns CDR1 SNHLY and CDR2 FYNNEI. In DNA form, the CDR3 reads TGTGCCGGAACAAGACGGACCTCTGGGGCCAACGTCCTGACTTTC. This encodes CAGTRRTSGANVLTF.

The sample holds one count of this clonotype. A much more abundant neighbour one base away suggests this may be a read error. CDR3 nucleotide sequence: TGCGCCAGCAGCTTGGGAAACGGGACAGGGCGGAACTATGGCTACACCTTC. It yields the protein CASSLGNGTGRNYGYTF. The chain is built from TRBV5-1 and TRBJ1-2; 9 positions agree with TRBD1. With V trimmed by 0 bases and J by 2 bases, 8 bases remained unmatched. The CDR3 totals 17 residues. The germline CDR1 and CDR2 sequences are SGHRS and YFSETQ.

The V gene is TRBV20-1, the J gene TRBJ2-1; 9 bases agree with TRBD2. V trimming: 6 bases; J trimming: 9 bases; junction bases outside the gene matches: 12. This CDR3 region has 14 residues. CDR1 DFQATT and CDR2 SNEGSKA come from the germline V gene (reference sequence). The CDR3 region is CSAPGTSPIIEQFF. The CDR3 bases are TGCAGTGCACCCGGGACTAGCCCAATCATTGAGCAGTTCTTC.

This chain connects TRBV20-1 to TRBJ2-1; D unresolved. Trimming took 4 bases from V and 6 from J, leaving 16 bases between them. Germline loops: CDR1 DFQATT, CDR2 SNEGSKA (reference sequence). The CDR3 covers 14 residues. CDR3 protein: CSANPGQSLNEQFF. CDR3 in DNA: TGCAGTGCTAACCCGGGTCAGAGCCTCAATGAGCAGTTCTTC.

This chain joins TRBV7-2 and TRBJ2-7; 10 nucleotides line up with TRBD2. The J call may be wrong; the DNA end is better matched by TRBJ2-5. The CDR3 has 14 residues. In germline, CDR1 is SGHTA, CDR2 FQGNSA. The DNA for the CDR3 is TGTGCCAGCAGCCCTGGGACTAGCGATGAGACCCAGTACTTC. Protein sequence: CASSPGTSDETQYF.

This clonotype was picked up a small number of times. This sequence joins TRBV4-3 and TRBJ1-2; D perhaps matches TRBD1 (5 bases). From germline, CDR1 is LGHNA and CDR2 YSLEER. The CDR3 is 16 amino acids. Trimming took off 0 bases at V and 4 bases at J, with 15 bases between the two ends. The DNA of the CDR3 is TGCGCCAGCAGCCAAGAGACAGTTCTCGGGGCCTATGGCTACACCTTC. Translating it yields CASSQETVLGAYGYTF.

This chain links TRBV28 with TRBJ2-1; 8 bases are a match to TRBD1. Trimming removed 10 bases from V and 8 bases from J; junction bases left unmatched: 4. Germline CDR1 MDHEN, CDR2 SYDVKM. The CDR3 runs to 11 residues. The CDR3 here is CATDRGDEQFF. The CDR3 DNA reads TGTGCCACCGACAGGGGCGATGAGCAGTTCTTC.

This clonotype turned up a few times. The chain uses TRBV24-1 and TRBJ2-7; TRBD2 matches at 7 bases. Germline V lookup: CDR1 KGHDR, CDR2 SFDVKD. With V trimmed by 4 bases and J by 6 bases, 5 bases remained unmatched. CDR3 length equals 13 residues. The CDR3: CATSDGRLSEQYF. For the CDR3, the DNA is TGTGCCACCAGTGACGGGAGGCTCAGCGAGCAGTACTTC.

The V and J genes are TRBV7-9 and TRBJ2-5, with D possibly matching TRBD1 (6 bases). The germline V gene encodes CDR1 SEHNR and CDR2 FQNEAQ (reference sequence). The CDR3 consists of 13 residues. V was trimmed by 5 bases and J by 5 bases, leaving 12 bases between them. The CDR3 coding sequence is TGTGCCAGCAGCCAGGGGTTGATTGAGACCCAGTACTTC. Translating gives CASSQGLIETQYF.

This sequence joins TRBV29-1 and TRBJ1-5, with 7 bases lining up with TRBD1. The CDR3 extends over 14 amino acids. Trimming cost V 3 bases and J 1 base; bases outside gene matches: 3. Per germline, CDR1 SQVTM and CDR2 ANQGSEA. This chain's CDR3 is CSVDSGGSNQPQHF. The CDR3 coding sequence is TGCAGCGTTGATTCAGGGGGGAGCAATCAGCCCCAGCATTTT.

The J gene is TRBJ2-3, the V gene TRBV29-1; TRBD2 matches at 8 bases. This CDR3 is 13 amino acids long. The junction had 5 bases not matched to a gene; V was cut back by 5 bases and J by 4 bases. CDR1 and CDR2 (germline): SQVTM, ANQGSEA. For the CDR3, the DNA is TGCAGCGTTTCGACTAGCGAGGCAGATACGCAGTATTTT. Protein product: CSVSTSEADTQYF.